This T cell receptor beta chain was sequenced for a study of blood T cell repertoires in COVID-19. Germline values: CDR1 SGHTA, CDR2 FQGNSA. The length of the CDR3 is 15 residues. J was trimmed by 5 bases and V by 3 bases; bases with no gene match: 10. Original analysis: Using reference gene primer amplification, nucleated cell counts were estimated. Some clones are missing from TCRdb's copy, which holds only in-frame ones; the method was immunoSEQ multiplex PCR. V, J and clone size are taken as reported in that table, and D and trimming were inferred from the DNA itself. This table holds about 230,000 clones, roughly 84% found once.

V and J are TRBV7-2 and TRBJ2-7; 7 nucleotides agree with TRBD2. Material: peripheral blood. The origin of this receptor is a man aged 35 to 55 who had recovered from COVID-19. Written as DNA, the CDR3 is TGTGCCAGCAGCTTTTCGGCGGGGGTTAGTAACGAGCAGTACTTC. This codes for CASSFSAGVSNEQYF.